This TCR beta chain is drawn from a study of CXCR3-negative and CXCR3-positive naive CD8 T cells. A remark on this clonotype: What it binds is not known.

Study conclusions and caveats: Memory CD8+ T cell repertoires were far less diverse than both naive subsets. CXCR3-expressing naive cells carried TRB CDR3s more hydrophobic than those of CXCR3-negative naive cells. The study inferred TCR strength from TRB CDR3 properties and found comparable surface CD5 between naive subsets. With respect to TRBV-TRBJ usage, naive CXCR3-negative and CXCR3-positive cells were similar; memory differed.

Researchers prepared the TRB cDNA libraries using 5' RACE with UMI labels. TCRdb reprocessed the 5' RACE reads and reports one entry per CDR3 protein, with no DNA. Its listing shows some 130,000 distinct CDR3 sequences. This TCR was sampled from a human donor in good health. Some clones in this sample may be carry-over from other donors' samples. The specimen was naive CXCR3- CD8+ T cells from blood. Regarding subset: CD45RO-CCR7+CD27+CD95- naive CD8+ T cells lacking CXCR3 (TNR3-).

Here the CDR3 reads CAISESHMSSYNEQFF. The chain couples TRBV10-3 to TRBJ2-1. From germline, CDR1 is ENHRY and CDR2 SYGVKD. The CDR3 consists of 16 residues.